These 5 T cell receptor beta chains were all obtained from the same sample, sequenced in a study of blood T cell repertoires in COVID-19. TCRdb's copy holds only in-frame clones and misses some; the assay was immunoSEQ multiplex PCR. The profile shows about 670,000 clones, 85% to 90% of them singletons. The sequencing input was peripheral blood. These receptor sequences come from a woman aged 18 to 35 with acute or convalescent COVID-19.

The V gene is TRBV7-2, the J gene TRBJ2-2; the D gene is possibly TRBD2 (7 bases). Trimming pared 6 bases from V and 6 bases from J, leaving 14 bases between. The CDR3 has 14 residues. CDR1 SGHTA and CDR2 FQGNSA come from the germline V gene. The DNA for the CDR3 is TGTGCCAGCAGACCTACGGGGGGCCCCGGGGAGCTGTTTTTT. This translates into CASRPTGGPGELFF.

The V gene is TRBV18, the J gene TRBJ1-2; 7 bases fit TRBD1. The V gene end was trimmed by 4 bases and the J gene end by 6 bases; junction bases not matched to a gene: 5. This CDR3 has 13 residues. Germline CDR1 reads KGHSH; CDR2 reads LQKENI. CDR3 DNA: TGTGCCAGCTCACGGGGGACAGCAGATGGCTACACCTTC. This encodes CASSRGTADGYTF.

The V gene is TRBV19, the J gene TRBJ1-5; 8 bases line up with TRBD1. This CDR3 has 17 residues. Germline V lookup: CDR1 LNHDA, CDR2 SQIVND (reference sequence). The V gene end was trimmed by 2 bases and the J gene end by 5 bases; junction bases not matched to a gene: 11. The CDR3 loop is CASSIHRTGKGDQPQHF. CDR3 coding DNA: TGTGCCAGTAGTATACACCGGACAGGGAAGGGGGATCAGCCCCAGCATTTT.

The CDR3 coding sequence is TGCGCCAGCAGCCAGGGTCTTAACAGGGACAAAAACATTCAGTACTTC. It is translated as CASSQGLNRDKNIQYF. The genes are TRBV4-3 and TRBJ2-4, with D perhaps TRBD1 (6 bases). The germline V gene has CDR1 LGHNA and CDR2 YSLEER. V was pared by 3 bases and J by 3 bases, with 15 bases between. The CDR3 sequence is 16 residues long.

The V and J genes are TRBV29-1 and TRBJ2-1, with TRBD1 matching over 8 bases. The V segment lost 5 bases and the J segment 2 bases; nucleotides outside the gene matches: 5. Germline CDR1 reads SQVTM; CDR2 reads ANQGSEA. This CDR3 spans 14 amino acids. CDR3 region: CSVWPTGAYNEQFF. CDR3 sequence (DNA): TGCAGCGTTTGGCCGACAGGGGCCTACAATGAGCAGTTCTTC.